This T cell receptor (beta chain) was identified in a study of PD-L1 blockade in urothelial cancer. Turning to the study itself: Patients took up atezolizumab at some point between 2014 and 2015 at 1,200 mg intravenously every 3 weeks.

Clones were sequenced by immunoSEQ multiplex PCR, and TCRdb holds only the in-frame ones, with some missing. The table lists roughly 95,000 clones, roughly 91% of them singletons. As concerns this clone: Antigen specificity is unknown.

Germline V gene lookup returns CDR1 MDHEN and CDR2 SYDVKM. The CDR3 sequence is 14 residues long. Trimming removed 4 bases from V and 3 bases from J, with 13 bases in between. Sample time point: pretreatment peripheral blood. Patients had locally advanced or metastatic urothelial carcinoma. Study-wide results and caveats: Greater 3-week expansion of tumor-associated blood clones was recorded for durable-benefit patients.

This material consisted of PBMCs, taken around atezolizumab (anti-PD-L1) treatment. The chain uses TRBV28 and TRBJ2-7, with D tentatively TRBD1 (6 bases). The receptor comes from a man in his fifties or sixties with urothelial cancer. The CDR3 DNA reads TGTGCCAGCAGTTATCAGGGGACGATCTACGAGCAGTACTTC. It is translated as CASSYQGTIYEQYF.